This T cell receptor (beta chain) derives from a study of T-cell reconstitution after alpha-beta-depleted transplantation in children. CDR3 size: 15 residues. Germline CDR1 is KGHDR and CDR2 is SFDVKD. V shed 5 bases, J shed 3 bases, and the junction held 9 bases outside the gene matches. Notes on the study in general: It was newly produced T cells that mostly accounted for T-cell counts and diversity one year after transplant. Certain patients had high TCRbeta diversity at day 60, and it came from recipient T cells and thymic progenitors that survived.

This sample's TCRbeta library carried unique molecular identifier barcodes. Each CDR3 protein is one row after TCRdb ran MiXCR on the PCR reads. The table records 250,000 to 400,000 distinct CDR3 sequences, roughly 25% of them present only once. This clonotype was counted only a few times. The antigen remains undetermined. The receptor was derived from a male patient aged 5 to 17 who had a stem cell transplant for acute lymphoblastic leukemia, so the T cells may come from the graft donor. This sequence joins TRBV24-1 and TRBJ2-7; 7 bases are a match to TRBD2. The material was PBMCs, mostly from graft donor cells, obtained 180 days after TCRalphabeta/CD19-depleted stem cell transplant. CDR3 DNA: TGTGCCACCAGTGCCACGACTAGCCGACACTACGAGCAGTACTTC. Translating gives CATSATTSRHYEQYF.